This T cell receptor (beta chain) was recorded in a study of vaccination effects on CD4 cells after COVID-19. About the research overall: Cultures of about 2 million PBMC per well contained about 9.5 IU/ml IL-2 plus 10 ug/ml peptides.

Regarding this clone: Antigen unknown.

Germline V gene sequence: CDR1 SGDLS, CDR2 YYNGEE. The CDR3 is 14 residues long. Germline trimming cut 0 bases from V and 5 bases from J; bases unmatched to any gene: 3. The method was immunoSEQ multiplex PCR; TCRdb's version includes in-frame clones alone and lacks a portion of them. The sample consists of about 57,000 clones, approximately 81% of them appearing once. Study-level results: After vaccination, at late timepoints, clones induced by infection and by vaccine contracted markedly.

Subsequent to a culture period of around 10 days, CD4+ T cells were isolated. BNT162b2 vaccine or mRNA-1273 vaccine was given to participants in two doses. On day 3 and again on day 7, half the medium was replaced with IL-2 medium. The clonotype was recovered from a human donor who received a COVID-19 vaccine. The chain employs TRBV9 and TRBJ2-5; TRBD1 matches 8 bases. The specimen comprised CD4+ T cells from PBMCs cultured without peptide, sampled after COVID-19 vaccination. The CDR3 is CASSVGAGGETQYF. As DNA, the CDR3 is TGTGCCAGCAGCGTAGGGGCAGGGGGCGAGACCCAGTACTTC.